The sequence of this T cell receptor (beta chain) was determined in a study of T cells in Graves' hyperthyroidism and ophthalmopathy. Across the study: Peripheral blood collection took place at initial diagnosis, before any treatment. Study-level findings and limits: Model output signaled ophthalmopathy a median roughly 6.1 months ahead of onset.

This clonotype was seen only a few times. What it binds is not known. The germline CDR1 and CDR2 sequences are LNHDA and SQIVND (reference sequence). The CDR3 has 14 residues. V shed 4 bases and J shed 1 base, with 9 bases lying between them. RNA transcripts were the template for amplifying TCR beta CDR3 regions. A set of HTBI primers served as the primers for a first-round RT-PCR of the TCR CDR3. A single record per CDR3 protein comes from TCRdb applying MiXCR to the multiplex PCR reads. The repertoire has 300,000 to 450,000 distinct CDR3 sequences, 13% of them found once; the top ten carry less than 25%.

This sequence was found in a man aged 25-40 years with Graves' hyperthyroidism that later progressed to Graves' ophthalmopathy. Sample: blood. The chain joins TRBV19 to TRBJ2-3; D possibly corresponds to TRBD2 (5 bases). This CDR3 reads CASSTMRGTDTQYF. The DNA of the CDR3 is TGTGCCAGTAGTACTATGCGGGGCACAGATACGCAGTATTTT.